This TCR beta chain derives from a study of T cells after yellow fever vaccination. This clonotype was detected a few times. A 5'RACE template-switching step, the method used to make TCR cDNA, added a universal primer site and UMIs. One entry per CDR3 protein results from TCRdb running MiXCR on the 5' RACE reads. This table has 280,000 or so distinct CDR3 sequences, approximately 10% appearing once. Between the trimmed V and J ends, which lost 4 bases and 3 bases, there was a span of 15 bases. CDR3 length: 15 amino acids. Per germline, CDR1 SGHTA and CDR2 FQGNSA. The chain combines TRBV7-2 with TRBJ1-2, with D perhaps TRBD1 (6 bases). Sequencing was performed on CD4+ T cells sorted from PBMCs, taken 5 days after the yellow fever booster vaccination. The clonotype comes from a man aged 18 to 29 who received the YFV17D yellow fever vaccine. This CDR3 is CASSSESGAYYGYTF. DNA of the CDR3: TGTGCCAGCAGCTCAGAATCGGGGGCCTACTATGGCTACACCTTC.